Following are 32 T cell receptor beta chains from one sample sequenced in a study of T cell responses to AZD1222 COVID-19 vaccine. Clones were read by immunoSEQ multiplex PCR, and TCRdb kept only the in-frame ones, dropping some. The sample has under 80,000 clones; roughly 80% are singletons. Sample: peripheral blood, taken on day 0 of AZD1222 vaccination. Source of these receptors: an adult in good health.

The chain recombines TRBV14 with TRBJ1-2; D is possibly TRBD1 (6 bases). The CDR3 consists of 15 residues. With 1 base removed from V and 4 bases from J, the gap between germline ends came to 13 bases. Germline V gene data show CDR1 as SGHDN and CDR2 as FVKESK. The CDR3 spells CASSQAGHDLYGYTF. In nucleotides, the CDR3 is TGTGCCAGCAGCCAAGCGGGACACGATCTCTATGGCTACACCTTC.

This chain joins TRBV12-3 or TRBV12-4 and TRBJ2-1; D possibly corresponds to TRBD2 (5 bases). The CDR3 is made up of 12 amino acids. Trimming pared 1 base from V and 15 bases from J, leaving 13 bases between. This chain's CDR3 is CASSLGGVELFF. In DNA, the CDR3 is TGTGCCAGCAGTTTAGGGGGAGTAGAACTGTTCTTC.

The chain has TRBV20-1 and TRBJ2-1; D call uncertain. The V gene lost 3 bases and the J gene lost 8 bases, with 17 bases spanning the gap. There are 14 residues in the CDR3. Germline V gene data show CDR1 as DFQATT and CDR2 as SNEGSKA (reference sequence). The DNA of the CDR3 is TGCAGTGCTAGTTTGGGGAACGCTGGTTATGAGCAGTTCTTC. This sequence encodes CSASLGNAGYEQFF.

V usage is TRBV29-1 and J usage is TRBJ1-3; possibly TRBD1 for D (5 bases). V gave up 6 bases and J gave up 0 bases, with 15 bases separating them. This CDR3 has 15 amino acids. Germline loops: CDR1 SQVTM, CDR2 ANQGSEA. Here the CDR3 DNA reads TGCAGCGTCGGCCAACAGGCTAACTCTGGAAACACCATATATTTT. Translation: CSVGQQANSGNTIYF.

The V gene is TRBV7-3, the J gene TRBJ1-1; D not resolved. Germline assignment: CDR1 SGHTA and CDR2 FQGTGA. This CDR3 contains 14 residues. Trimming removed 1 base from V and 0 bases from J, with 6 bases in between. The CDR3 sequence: CASSLNTVNTEAFF. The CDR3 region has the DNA TGTGCCAGCAGCTTAAATACGGTGAACACTGAAGCTTTCTTT. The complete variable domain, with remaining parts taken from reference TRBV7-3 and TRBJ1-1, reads GAGVSQTPSNKVTEKGKYVELRCDPISGHTALYWYRQSLGQGPEFLIYFQGTGAADDSGLPNDRFFAVRPEGSVSTLKIQRTERGDSAVYLCASSLNTVNTEAFFGQGTRLTVV.

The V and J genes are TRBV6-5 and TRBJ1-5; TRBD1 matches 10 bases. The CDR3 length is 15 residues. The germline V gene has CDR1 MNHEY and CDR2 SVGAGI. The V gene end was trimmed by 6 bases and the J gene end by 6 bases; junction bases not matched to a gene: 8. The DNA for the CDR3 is TGTGCCAGCAGCCGGGACAGGGGAAGGGGTCAGCCCCAGCATTTT. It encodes CASSRDRGRGQPQHF.

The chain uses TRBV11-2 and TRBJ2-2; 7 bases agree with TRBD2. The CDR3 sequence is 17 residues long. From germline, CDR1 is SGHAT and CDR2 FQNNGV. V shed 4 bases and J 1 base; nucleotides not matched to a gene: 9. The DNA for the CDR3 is TGTGCCAGCAGCTCCAGACTGGAGCGGGGGAACACCGGGGAGCTGTTTTTT. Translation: CASSSRLERGNTGELFF.

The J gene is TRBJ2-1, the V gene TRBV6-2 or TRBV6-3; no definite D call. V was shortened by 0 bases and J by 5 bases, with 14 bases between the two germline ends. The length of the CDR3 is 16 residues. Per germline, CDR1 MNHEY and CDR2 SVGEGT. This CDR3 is CASSYSYRDGHNEQFF. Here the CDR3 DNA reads TGTGCCAGCAGTTACTCTTACCGAGACGGCCACAATGAGCAGTTCTTC.

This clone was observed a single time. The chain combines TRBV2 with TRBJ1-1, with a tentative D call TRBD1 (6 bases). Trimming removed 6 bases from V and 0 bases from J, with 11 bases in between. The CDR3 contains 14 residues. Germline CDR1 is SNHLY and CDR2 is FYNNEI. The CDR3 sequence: CASRGTFLNTEAFF. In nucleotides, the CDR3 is TGTGCCAGCAGGGGGACATTTTTGAACACTGAAGCTTTCTTT.

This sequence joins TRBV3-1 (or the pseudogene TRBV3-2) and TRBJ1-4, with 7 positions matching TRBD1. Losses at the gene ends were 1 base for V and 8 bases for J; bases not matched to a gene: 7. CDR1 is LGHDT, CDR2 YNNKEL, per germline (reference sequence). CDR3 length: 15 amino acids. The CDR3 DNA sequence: TGTGCCAGCAGCCAAGTAAGGGGGCTTGGGGAAAAACTGTTTTTT. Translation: CASSQVRGLGEKLFF.

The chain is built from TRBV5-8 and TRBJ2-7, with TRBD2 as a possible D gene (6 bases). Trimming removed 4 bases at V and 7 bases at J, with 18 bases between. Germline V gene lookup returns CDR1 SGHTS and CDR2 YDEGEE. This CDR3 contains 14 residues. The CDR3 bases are TGTGCCAGCAGCAAGGGTTGGGGGGTAGGAGAGCAGTACTTC. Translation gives CASSKGWGVGEQYF. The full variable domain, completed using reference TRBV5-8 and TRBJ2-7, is EAGVTQSPTHLIKTRGQQATLRCSPISGHTSVYWYQQALGLGLQFLLWYDEGEERNRGNFPPRFSGRQFPNYSSELNVNALELEDSALYLCASSKGWGVGEQYFGPGTRLTVT.

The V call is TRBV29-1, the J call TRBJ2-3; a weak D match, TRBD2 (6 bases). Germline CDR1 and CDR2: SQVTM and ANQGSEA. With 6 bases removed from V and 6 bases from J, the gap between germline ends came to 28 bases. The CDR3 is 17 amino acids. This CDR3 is CSVRGESLLARGDTQYF. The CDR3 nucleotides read TGCAGCGTCCGAGGGGAGTCGCTTTTAGCTCGGGGGGATACGCAGTATTTT.

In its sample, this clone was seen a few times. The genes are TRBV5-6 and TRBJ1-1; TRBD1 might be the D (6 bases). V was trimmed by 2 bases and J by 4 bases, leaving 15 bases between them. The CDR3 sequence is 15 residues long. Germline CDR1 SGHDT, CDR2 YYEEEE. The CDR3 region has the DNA TGTGCCAGCAGCTTCTCTGACAGGAGGGCCACTGAAGCTTTCTTT. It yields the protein CASSFSDRRATEAFF.

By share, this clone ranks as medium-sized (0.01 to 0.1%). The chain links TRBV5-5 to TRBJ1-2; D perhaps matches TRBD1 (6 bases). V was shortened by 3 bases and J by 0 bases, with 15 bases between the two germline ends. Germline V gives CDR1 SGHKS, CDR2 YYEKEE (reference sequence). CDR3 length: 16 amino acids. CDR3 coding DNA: TGTGCCAGCAGCTCCCGGGACACCCTTACTAACTATGGCTACACCTTC. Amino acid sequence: CASSSRDTLTNYGYTF.

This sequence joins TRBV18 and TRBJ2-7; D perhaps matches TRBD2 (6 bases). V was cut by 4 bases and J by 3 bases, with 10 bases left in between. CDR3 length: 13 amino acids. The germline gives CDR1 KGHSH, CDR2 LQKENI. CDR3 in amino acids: CASSLGGNYEQYF. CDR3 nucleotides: TGTGCCAGCTCACTAGGCGGGAACTACGAGCAGTACTTC.

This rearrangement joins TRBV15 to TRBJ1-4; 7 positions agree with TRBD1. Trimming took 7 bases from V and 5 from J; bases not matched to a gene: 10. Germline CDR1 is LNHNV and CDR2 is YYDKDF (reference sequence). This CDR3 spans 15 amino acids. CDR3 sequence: CATIPTGNPNEKLFF. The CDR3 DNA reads TGTGCCACCATCCCGACAGGGAACCCCAATGAAAAACTGTTTTTT.

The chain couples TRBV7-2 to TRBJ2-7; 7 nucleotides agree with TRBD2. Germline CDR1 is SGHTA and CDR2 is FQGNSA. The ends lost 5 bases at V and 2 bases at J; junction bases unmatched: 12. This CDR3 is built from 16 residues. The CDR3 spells CASSTPHGGGPYEQYF. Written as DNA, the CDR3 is TGTGCCAGCAGCACCCCGCACGGCGGGGGACCCTACGAGCAGTACTTC. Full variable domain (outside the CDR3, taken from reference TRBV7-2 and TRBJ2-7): GAGVSQSPSNKVTEKGKDVELRCDPISGHTALYWYRQSLGQGLEFLIYFQGNSAPDKSGLPSDRFSAERTGGSVSTLTIQRTQQEDSAVYLCASSTPHGGGPYEQYFGPGTRLTVT.

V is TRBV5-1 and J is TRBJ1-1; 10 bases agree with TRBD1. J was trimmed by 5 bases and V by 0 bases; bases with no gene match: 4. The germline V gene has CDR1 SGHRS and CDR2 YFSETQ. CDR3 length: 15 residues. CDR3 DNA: TGCGCCAGCAGCTTGGGTCAGGGACAGGGGACTGAAGCTTTCTTT. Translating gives CASSLGQGQGTEAFF.

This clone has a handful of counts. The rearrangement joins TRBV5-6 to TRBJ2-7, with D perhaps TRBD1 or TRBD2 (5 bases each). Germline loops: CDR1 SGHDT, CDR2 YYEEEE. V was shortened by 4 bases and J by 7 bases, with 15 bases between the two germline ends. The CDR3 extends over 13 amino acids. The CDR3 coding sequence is TGTGCCAGCAGCCCGAGAGGGGTAGGGGAGCAGTACTTC. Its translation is CASSPRGVGEQYF.

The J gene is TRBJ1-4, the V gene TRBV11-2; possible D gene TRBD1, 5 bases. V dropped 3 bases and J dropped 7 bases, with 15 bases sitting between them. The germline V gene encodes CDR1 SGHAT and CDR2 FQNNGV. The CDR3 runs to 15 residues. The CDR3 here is CASSLNTEGSEKLFF. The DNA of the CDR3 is TGTGCCAGCAGCTTGAATACCGAGGGGAGTGAAAAACTGTTTTTT.

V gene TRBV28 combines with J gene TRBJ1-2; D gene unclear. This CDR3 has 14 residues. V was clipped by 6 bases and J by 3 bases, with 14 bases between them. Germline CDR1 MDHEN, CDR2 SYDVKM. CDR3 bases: TGTGCCAGCAGCCCTCCTCTCCTGGACTATGGCTACACCTTC. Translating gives CASSPPLLDYGYTF.

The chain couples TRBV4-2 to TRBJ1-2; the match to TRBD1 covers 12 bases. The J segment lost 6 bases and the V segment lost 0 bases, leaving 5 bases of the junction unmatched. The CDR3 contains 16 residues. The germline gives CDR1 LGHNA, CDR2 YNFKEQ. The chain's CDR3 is CASSQDRGTGGHGYTF. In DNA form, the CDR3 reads TGTGCCAGCAGCCAAGATCGTGGGACAGGGGGCCATGGCTACACCTTC.

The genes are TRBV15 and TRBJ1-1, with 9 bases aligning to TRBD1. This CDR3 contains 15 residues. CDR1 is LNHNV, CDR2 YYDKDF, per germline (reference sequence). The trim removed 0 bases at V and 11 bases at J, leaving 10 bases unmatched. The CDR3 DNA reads TGTGCCACCAGCAGAGACAGGACAGGGGCATCCTGGGCTTTCTTT. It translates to CATSRDRTGASWAFF.

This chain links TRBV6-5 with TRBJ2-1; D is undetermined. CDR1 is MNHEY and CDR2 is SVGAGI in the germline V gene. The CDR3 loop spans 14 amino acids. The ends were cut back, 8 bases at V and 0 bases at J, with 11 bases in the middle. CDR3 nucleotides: TGTGCCAGCCAACTTATGAGCTCCTACAATGAGCAGTTCTTC. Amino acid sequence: CASQLMSSYNEQFF.

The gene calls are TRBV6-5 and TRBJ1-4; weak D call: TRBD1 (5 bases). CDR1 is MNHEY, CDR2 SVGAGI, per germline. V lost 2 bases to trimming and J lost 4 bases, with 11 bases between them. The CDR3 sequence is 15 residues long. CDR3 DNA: TGTGCCAGCAGTTACAGGGGTTCCGGTAATGAAAAACTGTTTTTT. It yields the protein CASSYRGSGNEKLFF.

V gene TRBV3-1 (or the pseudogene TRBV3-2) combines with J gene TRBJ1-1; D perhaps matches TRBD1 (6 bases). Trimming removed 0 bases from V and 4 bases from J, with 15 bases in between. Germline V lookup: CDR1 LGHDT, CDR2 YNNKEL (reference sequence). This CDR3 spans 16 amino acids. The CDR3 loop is CASSQEWTVEGTEAFF. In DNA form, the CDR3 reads TGTGCCAGCAGCCAAGAATGGACAGTCGAAGGCACTGAAGCTTTCTTT.

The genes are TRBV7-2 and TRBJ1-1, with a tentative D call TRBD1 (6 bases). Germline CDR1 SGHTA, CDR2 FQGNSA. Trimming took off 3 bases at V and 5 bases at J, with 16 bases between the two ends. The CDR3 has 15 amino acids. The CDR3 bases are TGTGCCAGCAGCTTGCTAACAGGGAGGGGGACTGAAGCTTTCTTT. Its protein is CASSLLTGRGTEAFF.

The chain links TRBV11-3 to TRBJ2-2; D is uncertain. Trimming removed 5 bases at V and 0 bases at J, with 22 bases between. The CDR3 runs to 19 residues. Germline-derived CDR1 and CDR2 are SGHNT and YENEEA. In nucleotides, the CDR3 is TGTGCCAGCAGCAATATAGTAGCTGGGGAACGGACGAACACCGGGGAGCTGTTTTTT. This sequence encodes CASSNIVAGERTNTGELFF.

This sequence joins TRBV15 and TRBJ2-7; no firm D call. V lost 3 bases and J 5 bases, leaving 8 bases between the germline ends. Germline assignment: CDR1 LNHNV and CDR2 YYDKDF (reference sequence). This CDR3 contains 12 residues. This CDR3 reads CATSSTDNEQYF. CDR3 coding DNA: TGTGCCACCAGCAGTACCGATAACGAGCAGTACTTC.

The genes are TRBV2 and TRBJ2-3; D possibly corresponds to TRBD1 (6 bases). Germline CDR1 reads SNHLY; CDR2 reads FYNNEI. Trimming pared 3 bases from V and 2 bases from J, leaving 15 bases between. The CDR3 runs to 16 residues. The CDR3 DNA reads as TGTGCCAGCAGTGATCGCAGCAGGGGTCCCACAGATACGCAGTATTTT. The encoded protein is CASSDRSRGPTDTQYF.

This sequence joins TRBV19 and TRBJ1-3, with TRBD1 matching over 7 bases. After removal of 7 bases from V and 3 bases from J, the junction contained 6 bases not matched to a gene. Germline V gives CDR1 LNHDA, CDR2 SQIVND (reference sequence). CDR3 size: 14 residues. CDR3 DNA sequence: TGTGCCAGTATGGTCAGGGGGAGTGGAAACACCATATATTTT. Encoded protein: CASMVRGSGNTIYF. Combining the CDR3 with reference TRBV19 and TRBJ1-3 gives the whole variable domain DGGITQSPKYLFRKEGQNVTLSCEQNLNHDAMYWYRQDPGQGLRLIYYSQIVNDFQKGDIAEGYSVSREKKESFPLTVTSAQKNPTAFYLCASMVRGSGNTIYFGEGSWLTVV.

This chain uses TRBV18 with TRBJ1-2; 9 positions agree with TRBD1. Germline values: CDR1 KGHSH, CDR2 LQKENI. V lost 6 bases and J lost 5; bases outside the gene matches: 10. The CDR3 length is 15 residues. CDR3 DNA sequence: TGTGCCAGCTCCTCCGTAGGACAGGGGCATTATGGCTACACCTTC. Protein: CASSSVGQGHYGYTF.